This TCR beta chain was documented in a study of blood T cell repertoires in COVID-19. The overall study: Acute and convalescent COVID-19 specimens originated in the United States, Italy and Spain.

Authors' processing steps: Counts of nucleated cells, estimated from reference gene primer amplification, were obtained. Profiled with immunoSEQ multiplex PCR; TCRdb holds only in-frame clones, not every one. The DNA gave D and trimming, while V, J and clone size come from that table. The data show around 140,000 clones, with approximately 87% seen just once and 8.5% to 9.5% held by the top ten. The sequenced sample consisted of peripheral blood. The source is a woman aged 45 to 65 with active or convalescent COVID-19.

CDR3 sequence: CASSLDRGEYSPLHF. The CDR3 coding sequence is TGCGCCAGCAGCTTGGACAGGGGGGAATATTCACCCCTCCACTTT. The V gene is TRBV5-1, the J gene TRBJ1-6; 8 bases are shared with TRBD1. Trimming took 0 bases from V and 8 from J; bases not matched to a gene: 4. Germline CDR1 is SGHRS and CDR2 is YFSETQ. The CDR3 runs 15 residues.